The clone carrying this T cell receptor (beta chain) was picked up a small number of times. In the original workflow: Amplification of reference gene primers was used by the study to estimate nucleated cell counts. The repertoire was sequenced with immunoSEQ multiplex PCR; TCRdb's copy has only in-frame clones and lacks some. That table supplies the V and J calls and clone size; D and trimming were determined from the DNA. The repertoire includes 120,000 or so clones, 88% of them detected once, and about 1.5% sits in the top ten. The source of the sample is a study of blood T cell repertoires in COVID-19. Study summary: Spain, Italy and the United States supplied samples that represented acute and convalescent COVID-19. From T cells, B-cell-depleted T cells, or PBMCs came the material, which was cDNA or gDNA.

The germline V and J ends were trimmed by 3 bases and 4 bases, with 7 bases remaining between them. Germline assignment: CDR1 MNHEY and CDR2 SMNVEV (reference sequence). This CDR3 is built from 13 residues. This clonotype was obtained from a human donor in a cohort sampled during active COVID-19. This chain uses TRBV27 with TRBJ1-5; perhaps TRBD1 as D (5 bases). The sequenced material came from peripheral blood. The chain's CDR3 is CASSFSGNQPQHF. In DNA form, the CDR3 reads TGTGCCAGCAGTTTCTCAGGGAATCAGCCCCAGCATTTT.